This T cell receptor beta chain was identified in a study of blood T cell repertoires in COVID-19. Across the whole study: T cells, B-cell-depleted T cells, or PBMCs supplied cDNA or gDNA.

Generated by immunoSEQ multiplex PCR, the TCRdb table keeps only in-frame clones and is missing some. The table records 210,000 or so clones, about nine tenths of them present only once. Germline CDR1 and CDR2: ENHRY and SYGVKD. This CDR3 has 14 amino acids. V lost 8 bases and J 0 bases, leaving 11 bases between the germline ends. The chain joins TRBV10-3 to TRBJ1-5, with a weak D call TRBD1 (5 bases). The sequencing input was peripheral blood. The clonotype was recovered from a man younger than 40 with COVID-19, enrolled during active disease. The CDR3 spells CAIADSNSNQPQHF. The CDR3 nucleotides are TGTGCCATCGCCGACAGTAATAGCAATCAGCCCCAGCATTTT.